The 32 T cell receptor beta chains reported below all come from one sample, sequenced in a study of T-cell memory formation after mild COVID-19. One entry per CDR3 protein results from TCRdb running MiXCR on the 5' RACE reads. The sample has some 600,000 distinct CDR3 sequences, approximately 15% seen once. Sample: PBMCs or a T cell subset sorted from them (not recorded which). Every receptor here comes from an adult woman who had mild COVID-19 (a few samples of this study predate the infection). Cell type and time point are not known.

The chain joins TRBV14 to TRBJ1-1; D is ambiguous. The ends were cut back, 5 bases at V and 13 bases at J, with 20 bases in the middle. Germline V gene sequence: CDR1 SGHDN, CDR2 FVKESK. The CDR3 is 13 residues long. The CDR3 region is CASSKSPERRIFF. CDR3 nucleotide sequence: TGTGCCAGCAGCAAAAGTCCGGAACGGAGGATTTTCTTT.

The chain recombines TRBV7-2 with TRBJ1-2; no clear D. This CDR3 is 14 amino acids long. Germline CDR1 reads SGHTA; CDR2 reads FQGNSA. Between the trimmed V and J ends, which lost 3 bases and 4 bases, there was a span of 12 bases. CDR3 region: CASSFRVKGYGYTF. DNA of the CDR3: TGTGCCAGCAGCTTCAGAGTGAAAGGCTATGGCTACACCTTC.

CDR3 amino acids: CATSIRQGAGELFF. The CDR3 DNA reads as TGTGCCACCAGCATTAGACAGGGGGCCGGGGAGCTGTTTTTT. The chain is built from TRBV15 and TRBJ2-2; 9 bases agree with TRBD1. Losses at the gene ends were 4 bases for V and 6 bases for J; bases not matched to a gene: 3. Germline V CDR1 and CDR2: LNHNV, YYDKDF (reference sequence). The CDR3 consists of 14 residues.

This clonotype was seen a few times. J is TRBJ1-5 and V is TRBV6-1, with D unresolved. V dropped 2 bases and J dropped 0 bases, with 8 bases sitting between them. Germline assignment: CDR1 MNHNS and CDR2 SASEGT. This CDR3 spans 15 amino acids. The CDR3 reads CASSEIGGSNQPQHF. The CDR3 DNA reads TGTGCCAGCAGTGAAATCGGAGGTAGCAATCAGCCCCAGCATTTT.

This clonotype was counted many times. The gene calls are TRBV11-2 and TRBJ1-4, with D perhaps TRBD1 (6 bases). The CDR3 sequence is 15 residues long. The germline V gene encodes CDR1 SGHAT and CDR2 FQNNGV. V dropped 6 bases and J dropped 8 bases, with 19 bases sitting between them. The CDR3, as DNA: TGTGCCAGCAGTTCCAACAGGGTTGTACGGGAAAAACTGTTTTTT. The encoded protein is CASSSNRVVREKLFF.

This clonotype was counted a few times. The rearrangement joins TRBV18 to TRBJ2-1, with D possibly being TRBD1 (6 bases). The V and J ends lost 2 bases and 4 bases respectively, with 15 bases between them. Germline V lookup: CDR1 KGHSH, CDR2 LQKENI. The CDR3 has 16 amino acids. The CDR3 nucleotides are TGTGCCAGCTCACCAGAGGACAGAGCAGAGTACAATGAGCAGTTCTTC. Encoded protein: CASSPEDRAEYNEQFF.

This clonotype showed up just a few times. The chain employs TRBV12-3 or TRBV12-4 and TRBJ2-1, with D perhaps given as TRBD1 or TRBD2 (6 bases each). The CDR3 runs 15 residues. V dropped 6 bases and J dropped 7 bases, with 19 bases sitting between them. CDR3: CASSRGLAPGNEQFF. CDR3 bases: TGTGCCAGCAGCCGGGGGCTAGCCCCGGGGAATGAGCAGTTCTTC.

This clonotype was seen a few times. CDR3 region: CSAGRGRMNTEAFF. CDR3 sequence (DNA): TGCAGTGCTGGGCGGGGCAGGATGAACACTGAAGCTTTCTTT. The rearrangement links TRBV20-1 to TRBJ1-1, with a possible D match to TRBD1 (5 bases). Germline assignment: CDR1 DFQATT and CDR2 SNEGSKA (reference sequence). The CDR3 has 14 residues. The germline V and J ends were trimmed by 5 bases and 0 bases, with 13 bases remaining between them.

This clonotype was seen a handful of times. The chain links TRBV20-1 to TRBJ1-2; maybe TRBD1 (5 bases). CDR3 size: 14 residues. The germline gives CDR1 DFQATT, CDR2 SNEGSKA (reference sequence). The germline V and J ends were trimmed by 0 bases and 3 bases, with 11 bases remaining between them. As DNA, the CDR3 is TGCAGTGCTAGAGATGTTGGCAGGGACTATGGCTACACCTTC. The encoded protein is CSARDVGRDYGYTF.

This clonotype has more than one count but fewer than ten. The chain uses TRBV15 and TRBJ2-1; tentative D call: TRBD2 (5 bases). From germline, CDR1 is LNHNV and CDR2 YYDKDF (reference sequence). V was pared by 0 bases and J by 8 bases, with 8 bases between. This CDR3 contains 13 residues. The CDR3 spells CATSRERADEQFF. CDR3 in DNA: TGTGCCACCAGCAGAGAGAGAGCGGATGAGCAGTTCTTC.

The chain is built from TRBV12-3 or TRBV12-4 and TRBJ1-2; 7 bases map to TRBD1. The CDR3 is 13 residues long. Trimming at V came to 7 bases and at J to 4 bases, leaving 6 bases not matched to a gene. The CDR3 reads CASKNRGLYGYTF. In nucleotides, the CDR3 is TGTGCCAGCAAAAACAGGGGTCTCTATGGCTACACCTTC.

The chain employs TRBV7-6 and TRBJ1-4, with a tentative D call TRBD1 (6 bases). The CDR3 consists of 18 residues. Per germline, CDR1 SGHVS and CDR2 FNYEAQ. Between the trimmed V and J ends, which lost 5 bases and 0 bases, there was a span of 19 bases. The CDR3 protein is CASSGQQGPRTTNEKLFF. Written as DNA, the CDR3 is TGTGCCAGCAGCGGACAACAGGGCCCGAGGACAACTAATGAAAAACTGTTTTTT.

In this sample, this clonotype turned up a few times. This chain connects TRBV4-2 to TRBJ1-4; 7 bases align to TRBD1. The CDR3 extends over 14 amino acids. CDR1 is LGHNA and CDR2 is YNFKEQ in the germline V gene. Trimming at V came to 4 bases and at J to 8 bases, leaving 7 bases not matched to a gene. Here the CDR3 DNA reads TGTGCCAGCAGCCTCCGGACGGACAGGGAAAAACTGTTTTTT. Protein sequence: CASSLRTDREKLFF.

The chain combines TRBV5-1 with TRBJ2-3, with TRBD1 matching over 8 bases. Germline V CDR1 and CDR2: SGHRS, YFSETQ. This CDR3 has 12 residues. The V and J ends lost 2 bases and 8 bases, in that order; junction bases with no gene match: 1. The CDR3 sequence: CASSFQGATQYF. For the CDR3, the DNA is TGCGCCAGCAGCTTTCAGGGGGCTACGCAGTATTTT.

This CDR3 is CASRVTGYTGELFF. The DNA for the CDR3 is TGTGCCAGCAGAGTAACGGGGTACACCGGGGAGCTGTTTTTT. V is TRBV6-5 and J is TRBJ2-2; possible D gene TRBD2, 5 bases. Germline CDR1 MNHEY, CDR2 SVGAGI. This CDR3 contains 14 residues. Trimming cost V 6 bases and J 3 bases, with 11 bases left between them.

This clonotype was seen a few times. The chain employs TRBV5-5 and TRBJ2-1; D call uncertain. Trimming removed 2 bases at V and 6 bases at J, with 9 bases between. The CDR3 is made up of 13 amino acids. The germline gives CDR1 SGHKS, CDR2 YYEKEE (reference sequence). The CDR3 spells CASSFDGFNEQFF. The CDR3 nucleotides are TGTGCCAGCAGCTTTGACGGCTTCAATGAGCAGTTCTTC.

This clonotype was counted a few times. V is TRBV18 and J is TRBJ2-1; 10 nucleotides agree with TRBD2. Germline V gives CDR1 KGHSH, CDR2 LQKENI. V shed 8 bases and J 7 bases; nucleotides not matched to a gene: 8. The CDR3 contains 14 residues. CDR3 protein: CASTLAGVNNEQFF. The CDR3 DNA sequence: TGTGCCAGCACTCTAGCGGGGGTCAATAATGAGCAGTTCTTC.

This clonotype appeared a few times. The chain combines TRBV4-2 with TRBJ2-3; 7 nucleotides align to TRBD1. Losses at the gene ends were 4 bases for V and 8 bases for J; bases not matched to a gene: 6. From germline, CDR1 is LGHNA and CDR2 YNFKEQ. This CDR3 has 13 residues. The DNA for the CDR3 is TGTGCCAGCAGCCCACAGGGGACGGCTACGCAGTATTTT. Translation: CASSPQGTATQYF.

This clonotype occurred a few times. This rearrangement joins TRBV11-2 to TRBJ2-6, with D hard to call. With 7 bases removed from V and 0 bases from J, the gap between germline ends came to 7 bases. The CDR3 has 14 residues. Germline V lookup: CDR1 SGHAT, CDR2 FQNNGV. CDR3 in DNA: TGTGCCAGCACCACGCCCTCTGGGGCCAACGTCCTGACTTTC. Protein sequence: CASTTPSGANVLTF.

The CDR3 region is CSAPSLGADRQYF. The CDR3 DNA is TGCAGTGCCCCCTCCCTGGGCGCCGACAGGCAGTACTTC. The chain employs TRBV20-1 and TRBJ2-7, with D possibly TRBD1 on 5 matching bases. CDR1 DFQATT and CDR2 SNEGSKA come from the germline V gene (reference sequence). There are 13 residues in the CDR3. Deletions cut 6 bases from V and 9 bases from J, with 21 bases between.

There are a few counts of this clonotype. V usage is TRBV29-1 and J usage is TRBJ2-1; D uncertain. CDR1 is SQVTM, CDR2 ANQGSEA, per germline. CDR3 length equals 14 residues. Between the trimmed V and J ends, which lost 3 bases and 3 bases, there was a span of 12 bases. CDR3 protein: CSVEGIVYYNEQFF. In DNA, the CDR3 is TGCAGCGTTGAGGGGATTGTATACTACAATGAGCAGTTCTTC.

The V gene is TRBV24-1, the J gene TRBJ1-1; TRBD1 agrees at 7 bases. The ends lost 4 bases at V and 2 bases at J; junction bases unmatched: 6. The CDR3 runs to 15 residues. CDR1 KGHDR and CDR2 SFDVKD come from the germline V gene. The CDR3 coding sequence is TGTGCCACCAGTGACGGCGGACAGGTTAACACTGAAGCTTTCTTT. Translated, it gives CATSDGGQVNTEAFF.

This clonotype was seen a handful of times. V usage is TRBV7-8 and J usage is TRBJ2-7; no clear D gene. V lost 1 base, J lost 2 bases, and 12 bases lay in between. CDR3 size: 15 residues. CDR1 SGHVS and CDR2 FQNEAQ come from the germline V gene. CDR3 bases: TGTGCCAGCAGCTTAGAGACGGGCAGGACCTACGAGCAGTACTTC. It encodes CASSLETGRTYEQYF.

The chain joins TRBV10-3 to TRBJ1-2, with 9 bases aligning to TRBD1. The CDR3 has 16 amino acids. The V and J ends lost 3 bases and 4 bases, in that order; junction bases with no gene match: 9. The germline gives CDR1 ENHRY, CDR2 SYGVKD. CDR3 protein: CAISEADRGIAYGYTF. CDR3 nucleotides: TGTGCCATCAGTGAAGCGGACAGGGGAATTGCCTATGGCTACACCTTC.

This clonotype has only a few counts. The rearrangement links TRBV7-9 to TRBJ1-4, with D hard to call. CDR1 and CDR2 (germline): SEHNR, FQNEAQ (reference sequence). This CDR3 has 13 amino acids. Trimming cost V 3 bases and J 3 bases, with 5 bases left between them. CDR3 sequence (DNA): TGTGCCAGCAGCTTGGGCGCTAATGAAAAACTGTTTTTT. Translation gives CASSLGANEKLFF.

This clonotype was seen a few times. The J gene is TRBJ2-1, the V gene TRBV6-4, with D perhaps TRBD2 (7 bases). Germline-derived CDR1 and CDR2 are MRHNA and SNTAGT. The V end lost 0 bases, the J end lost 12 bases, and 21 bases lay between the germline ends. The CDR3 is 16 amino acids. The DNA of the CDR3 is TGTGCCAGCAGTGACTCAGCCGGGGGGCAACAAGTCCGGCAGTTCTTC. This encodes CASSDSAGGQQVRQFF.

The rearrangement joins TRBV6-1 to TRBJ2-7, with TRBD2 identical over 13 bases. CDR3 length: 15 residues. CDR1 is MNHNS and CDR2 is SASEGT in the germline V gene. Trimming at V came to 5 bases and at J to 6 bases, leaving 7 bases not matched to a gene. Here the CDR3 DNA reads TGTGCCAGCAGTCTGACTAGCGGGGGGACCGCCGAGCAGTACTTC. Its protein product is CASSLTSGGTAEQYF.

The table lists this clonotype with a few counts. CDR3 protein: CASSSRDRPPPNYGYTF. In DNA form, the CDR3 reads TGTGCCAGCAGTTCGAGGGACAGGCCCCCTCCTAACTATGGCTACACCTTC. J is TRBJ1-2 and V is TRBV6-6, with 8 bases fitting TRBD1. The V gene's germline CDR1 is MNHNY and CDR2 SVGAGI (reference sequence). The CDR3 extends over 17 amino acids. Trimming took 4 bases from V and 0 from J; bases not matched to a gene: 10.

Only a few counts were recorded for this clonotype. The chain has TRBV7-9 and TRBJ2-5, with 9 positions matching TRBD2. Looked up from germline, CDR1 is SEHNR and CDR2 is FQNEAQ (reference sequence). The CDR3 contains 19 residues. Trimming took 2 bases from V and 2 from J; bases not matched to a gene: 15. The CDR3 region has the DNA TGTGCCAGCAGCTTAAGCCCCGGTATAAGCGGGAGGAAACAAGAGACCCAGTACTTC. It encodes CASSLSPGISGRKQETQYF.

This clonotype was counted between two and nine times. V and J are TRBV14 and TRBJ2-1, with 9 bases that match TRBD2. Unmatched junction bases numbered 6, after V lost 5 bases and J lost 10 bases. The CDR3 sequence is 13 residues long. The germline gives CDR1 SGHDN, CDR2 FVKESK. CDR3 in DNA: TGTGCCAGCAGCAAATTTAGCGGGGGCGAGCAGTTCTTC. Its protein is CASSKFSGGEQFF.

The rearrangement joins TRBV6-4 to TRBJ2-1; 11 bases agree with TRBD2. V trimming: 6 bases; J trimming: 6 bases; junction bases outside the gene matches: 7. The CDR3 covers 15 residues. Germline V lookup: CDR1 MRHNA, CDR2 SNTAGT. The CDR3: CASSGGTSGRNEQFF. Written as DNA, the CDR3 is TGTGCCAGCAGCGGCGGGACTAGCGGACGCAATGAGCAGTTCTTC.

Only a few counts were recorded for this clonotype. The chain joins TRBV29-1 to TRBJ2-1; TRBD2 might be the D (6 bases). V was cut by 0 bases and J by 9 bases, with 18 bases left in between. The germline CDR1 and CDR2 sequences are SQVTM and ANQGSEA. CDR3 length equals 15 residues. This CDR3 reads CSVEDRGGPQSEQFF. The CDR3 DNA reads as TGCAGCGTTGAAGATCGGGGAGGCCCCCAAAGTGAGCAGTTCTTC.